The 11 T cell receptor beta chains below come from one sample, sequenced in a study of blood T cell repertoires in COVID-19. TCRdb keeps only in-frame clones here, not all; method: immunoSEQ multiplex PCR. The sample carries about 99,000 clones, nearly 90% recorded once. The material sequenced was peripheral blood. All receptors come from a man aged 45-65 years in a cohort sampled during active COVID-19.

The V gene is TRBV19, the J gene TRBJ2-3, with D perhaps TRBD1 (5 bases). Germline assignment: CDR1 LNHDA and CDR2 SQIVND (reference sequence). V dropped 3 bases and J dropped 2 bases, with 15 bases sitting between them. The CDR3 extends over 16 amino acids. The DNA for the CDR3 is TGTGCCAGTAGTATGGGGCTTCGCGCCAACACAGATACGCAGTATTTT. This sequence encodes CASSMGLRANTDTQYF.

This chain joins TRBV7-2 and TRBJ2-2; TRBD1 aligns across 10 bases. The CDR3 totals 16 residues. The trim removed 6 bases at V and 6 bases at J, leaving 10 bases unmatched. Per the germline V gene, CDR1 is SGHTA and CDR2 is FQGNSA. The CDR3 DNA sequence: TGTGCCAGCAGGCAATCCCGGGACAGGGGCCCCGGGGAGCTGTTTTTT. Encoded protein: CASRQSRDRGPGELFF. The full variable domain, in which reference TRBV7-2 and TRBJ2-2 provide the parts outside the CDR3, is GAGVSQSPSNKVTEKGKDVELRCDPISGHTALYWYRQSLGQGLEFLIYFQGNSAPDKSGLPSDRFSAERTGGSVSTLTIQRTQQEDSAVYLCASRQSRDRGPGELFFGEGSRLTVL.

CDR3 region: CASSPISPGTGIEKLFF. The CDR3 bases are TGTGCCAGCTCACCAATTTCCCCCGGGACAGGGATTGAAAAACTGTTTTTT. This rearrangement joins TRBV18 to TRBJ1-4; 9 bases are shared with TRBD1. Germline V CDR1 and CDR2: KGHSH, LQKENI. V lost 2 bases, J lost 7 bases, and 11 bases stayed unmatched. The CDR3 spans 17 residues.

The V call is TRBV29-1, the J call TRBJ2-5; the match to TRBD1 covers 9 bases. Germline CDR1 reads SQVTM; CDR2 reads ANQGSEA. The CDR3 loop spans 15 amino acids. The V segment lost 6 bases and the J segment 1 base; nucleotides outside the gene matches: 9. CDR3 sequence (DNA): TGCAGCGTGGTCCCCCTGACAGGGGGCCAAGAGACCCAGTACTTC. It yields the protein CSVVPLTGGQETQYF.

The chain has TRBV5-1 and TRBJ2-5; a possible D gene is TRBD2 (6 bases). CDR3 length: 13 amino acids. Per the germline V gene, CDR1 is SGHRS and CDR2 is YFSETQ. V was clipped by 4 bases and J by 9 bases, with 16 bases between them. The CDR3 here is CASSGRIFQAQYF. CDR3 coding DNA: TGCGCCAGCAGCGGGAGGATTTTTCAGGCCCAGTACTTC.

The chain recombines TRBV5-5 with TRBJ2-7; 12 nucleotides match TRBD1. The CDR3 contains 15 residues. The trim removed 3 bases at V and 7 bases at J, leaving 8 bases unmatched. Germline CDR1 is SGHKS and CDR2 is YYEKEE (reference sequence). The CDR3 sequence: CASSSPGQGAREQYF. The CDR3 DNA is TGTGCCAGCAGCTCTCCGGGACAGGGGGCGCGAGAGCAGTACTTC.

The V call is TRBV5-4, the J call TRBJ1-5; perhaps TRBD1 as D (5 bases). The germline gives CDR1 SGHNT, CDR2 YYREEE (reference sequence). There are 20 residues in the CDR3. Between the trimmed V and J ends, which lost 4 bases and 1 base, there was a span of 27 bases. This CDR3 is CASSGFGKTGRARSNQPQHF. As DNA, the CDR3 is TGTGCCAGCAGCGGCTTTGGGAAAACCGGCAGGGCAAGAAGCAATCAGCCCCAGCATTTT. The full variable domain, in which reference TRBV5-4 and TRBJ1-5 provide the parts outside the CDR3, is ETGVTQSPTHLIKTRGQQVTLRCSSQSGHNTVSWYQQALGQGPQFIFQYYREEENGRGNFPPRFSGLQFPNYSSELNVNALELDDSALYLCASSGFGKTGRARSNQPQHFGDGTRLSIL.

The genes are TRBV7-2 and TRBJ1-5; D is unresolved. The CDR3 loop spans 12 amino acids. Germline CDR1 and CDR2: SGHTA and FQGNSA. V lost 8 bases to trimming and J lost 1 base, with 6 bases between them. CDR3 residues: CASPLSNQPQHF. DNA of the CDR3: TGTGCCAGCCCCCTGAGCAATCAGCCCCAGCATTTT.

The chain couples TRBV28 to TRBJ1-4, with D unresolved. CDR1 and CDR2 from the germline V gene are MDHEN and SYDVKM. V lost 6 bases and J lost 4, with 6 bases in between. The CDR3 is made up of 12 amino acids. The CDR3 bases are TGTGCCAGCAGACAGATTAATGAAAAACTGTTTTTT. Translation: CASRQINEKLFF.

The chain employs TRBV9 and TRBJ2-4, with a weak D call TRBD1 (6 bases). The CDR3 spans 15 residues. Trimming took 6 bases from V and 6 from J, leaving 19 bases between them. The germline V gene has CDR1 SGDLS and CDR2 YYNGEE. CDR3 bases: TGTGCCAGCATCAGGGGCCGCCCTGGGGGAAACATTCAGTACTTC. Encoded protein: CASIRGRPGGNIQYF.

The genes are TRBV6-1 and TRBJ2-1; 7 nucleotides match TRBD1. Germline V lookup: CDR1 MNHNS, CDR2 SASEGT. J lost 6 bases, V lost 2 bases, and 7 bases had no gene match. The CDR3 length is 15 residues. CDR3 in amino acids: CASSESGGYPNEQFF. The CDR3 nucleotides are TGTGCCAGCAGTGAATCAGGGGGTTACCCCAATGAGCAGTTCTTC.